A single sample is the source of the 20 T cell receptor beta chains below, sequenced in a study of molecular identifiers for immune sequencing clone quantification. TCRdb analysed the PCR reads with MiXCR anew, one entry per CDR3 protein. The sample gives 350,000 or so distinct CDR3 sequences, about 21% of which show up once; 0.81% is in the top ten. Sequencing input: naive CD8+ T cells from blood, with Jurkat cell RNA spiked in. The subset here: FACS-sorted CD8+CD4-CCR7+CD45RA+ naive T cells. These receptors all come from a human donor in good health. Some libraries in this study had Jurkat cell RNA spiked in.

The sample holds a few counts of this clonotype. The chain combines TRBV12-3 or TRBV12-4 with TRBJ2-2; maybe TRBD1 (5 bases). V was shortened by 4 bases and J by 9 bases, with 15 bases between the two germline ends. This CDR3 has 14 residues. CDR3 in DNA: TGTGCCAGCAGTTCTGGACACTCCGTTCGGGAGCTGTTTTTT. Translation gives CASSSGHSVRELFF.

CDR3 sequence: CSARAHPPSGDTDTQYF. The CDR3 DNA follows: TGCAGTGCTAGAGCCCACCCCCCTAGCGGGGACACAGATACGCAGTATTTT. This rearrangement joins TRBV20-1 to TRBJ2-3; 9 bases line up with TRBD2. The V gene's germline CDR1 is DFQATT and CDR2 SNEGSKA (reference sequence). J gave up 2 bases and V 1 base, and 10 bases lay outside the gene matches. This CDR3 comprises 17 residues.

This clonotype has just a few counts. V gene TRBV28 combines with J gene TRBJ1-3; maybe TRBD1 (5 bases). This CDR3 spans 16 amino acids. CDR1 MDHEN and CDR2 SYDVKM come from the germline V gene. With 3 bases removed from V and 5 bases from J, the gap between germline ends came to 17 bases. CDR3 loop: CASSLDRPSGRNTIYF. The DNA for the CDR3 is TGTGCCAGCAGTTTGGATCGTCCTTCAGGGCGAAACACCATATATTTT.

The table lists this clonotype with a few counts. The CDR3 region has the DNA TGTGCCAGCAGCTTAGGATGGGGACTCCAGCGGGACGAGCAGTACTTC. Encoded protein: CASSLGWGLQRDEQYF. The chain recombines TRBV11-2 with TRBJ2-7; maybe TRBD2 (6 bases). CDR1 is SGHAT and CDR2 is FQNNGV in the germline V gene. CDR3 length equals 16 residues. V lost 1 base to trimming and J lost 5 bases, with 18 bases between them.

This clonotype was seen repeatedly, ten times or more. CDR3 protein: CASSLAAWAGRNYGYTF. CDR3 nucleotides: TGTGCCAGCAGCTTGGCCGCTTGGGCAGGGCGAAACTATGGCTACACCTTC. The V call is TRBV5-4, the J call TRBJ1-2; perhaps TRBD1 as D (5 bases). Looked up from germline, CDR1 is SGHNT and CDR2 is YYREEE (reference sequence). The CDR3 totals 17 residues. Trimming took off 0 bases at V and 2 bases at J, with 17 bases between the two ends.

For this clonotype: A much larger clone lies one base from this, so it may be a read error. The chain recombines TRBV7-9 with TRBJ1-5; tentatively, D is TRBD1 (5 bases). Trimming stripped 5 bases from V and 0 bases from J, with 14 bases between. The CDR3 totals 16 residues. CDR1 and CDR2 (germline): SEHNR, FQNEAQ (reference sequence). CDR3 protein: CASSPRGVGSNQPQHF. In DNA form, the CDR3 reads TGTGCCAGCAGCCCCCGGGGGGTGGGTAGCAATCAGCCCCAGCATTTT. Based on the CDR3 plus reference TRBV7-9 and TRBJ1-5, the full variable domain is DTGVSQNPRHKITKRGQNVTFRCDPISEHNRLYWYRQTLGQGPEFLTYFQNEAQLEKSRLLSDRFSAERPKGSFSTLEIQRTEQGDSAMYLCASSPRGVGSNQPQHFGDGTRLSIL.

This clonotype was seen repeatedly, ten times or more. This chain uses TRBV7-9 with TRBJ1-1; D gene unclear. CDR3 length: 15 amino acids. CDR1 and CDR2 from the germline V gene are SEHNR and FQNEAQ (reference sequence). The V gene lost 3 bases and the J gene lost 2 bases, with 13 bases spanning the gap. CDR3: CASSFPDNTNTEAFF. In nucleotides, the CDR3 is TGTGCCAGCAGCTTTCCCGATAATACCAACACTGAAGCTTTCTTT.

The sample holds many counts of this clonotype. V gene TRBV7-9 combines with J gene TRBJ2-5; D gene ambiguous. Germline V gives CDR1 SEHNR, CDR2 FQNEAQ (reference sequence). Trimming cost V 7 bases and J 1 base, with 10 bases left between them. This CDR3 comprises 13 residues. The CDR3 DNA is TGTGCCAGCACCACGGACGCCCAAGAGACCCAGTACTTC. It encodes CASTTDAQETQYF.

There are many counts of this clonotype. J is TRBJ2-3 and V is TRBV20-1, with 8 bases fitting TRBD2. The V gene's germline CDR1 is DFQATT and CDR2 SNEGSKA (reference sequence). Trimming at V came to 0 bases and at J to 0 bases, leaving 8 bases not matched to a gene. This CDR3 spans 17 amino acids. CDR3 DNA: TGCAGTGCTAGAGAGGGGGGTAGCGGGACAAGCACAGATACGCAGTATTTT. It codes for CSAREGGSGTSTDTQYF.

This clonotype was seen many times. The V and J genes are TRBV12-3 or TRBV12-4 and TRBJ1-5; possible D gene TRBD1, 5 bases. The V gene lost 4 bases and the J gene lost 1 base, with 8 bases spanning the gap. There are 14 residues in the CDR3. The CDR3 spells CASSWRGSNQPQHF. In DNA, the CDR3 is TGTGCCAGCAGTTGGAGGGGAAGCAATCAGCCCCAGCATTTT.

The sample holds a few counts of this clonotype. This CDR3 reads CASSHGQGADEQFF. CDR3 sequence (DNA): TGCGCCAGCAGCCACGGACAGGGGGCTGATGAGCAGTTCTTC. J is TRBJ2-1 and V is TRBV4-1, with 11 bases aligning to TRBD1. The junction had 3 bases not matched to a gene; V was cut back by 3 bases and J by 8 bases. The CDR3 is made up of 14 amino acids. Germline CDR1 and CDR2: MGHRA and YSYEKL.

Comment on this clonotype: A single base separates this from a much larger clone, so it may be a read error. CDR3 in amino acids: CASSITGAFNQPQHF. CDR3 nucleotide sequence: TGTGCCAGTAGTATCACCGGGGCCTTCAATCAGCCCCAGCATTTT. The rearrangement uses TRBV19 and TRBJ1-5, with a tentative D call TRBD1 (5 bases). CDR3 length: 15 residues. CDR1 is LNHDA and CDR2 is SQIVND in the germline V gene (reference sequence). Trimming shortened V by 3 bases and J by 3 bases, and 12 bases separated the two germline ends.

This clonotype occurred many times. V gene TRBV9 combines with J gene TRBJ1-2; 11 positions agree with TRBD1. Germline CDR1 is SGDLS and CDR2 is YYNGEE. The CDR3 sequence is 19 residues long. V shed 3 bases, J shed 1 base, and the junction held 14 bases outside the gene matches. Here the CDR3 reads CASSDMDRGLDYDNYGYTF. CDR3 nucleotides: TGTGCCAGCAGCGATATGGACAGGGGGCTCGATTACGATAACTATGGCTACACCTTC.

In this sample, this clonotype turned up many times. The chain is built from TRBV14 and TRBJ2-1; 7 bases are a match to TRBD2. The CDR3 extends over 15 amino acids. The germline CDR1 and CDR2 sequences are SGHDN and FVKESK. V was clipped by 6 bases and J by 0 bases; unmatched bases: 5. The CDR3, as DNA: TGTGCCAGCAGGGGACTATCGGGCTCCTACAATGAGCAGTTCTTC. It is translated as CASRGLSGSYNEQFF. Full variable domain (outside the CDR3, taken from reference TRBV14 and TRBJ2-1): EAGVTQFPSHSVIEKGQTVTLRCDPISGHDNLYWYRRVMGKEIKFLLHFVKESKQDESGMPNNRFLAERTGGTYSTLKVQPAELEDSGVYFCASRGLSGSYNEQFFGPGTRLTVL.

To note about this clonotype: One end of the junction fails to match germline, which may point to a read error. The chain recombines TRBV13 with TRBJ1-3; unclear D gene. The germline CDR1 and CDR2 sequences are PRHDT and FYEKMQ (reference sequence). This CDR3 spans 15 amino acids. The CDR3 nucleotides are TGTGCCAGCAGCTTAGTCTGGGGATCTGGAAGCACCATATATTTT. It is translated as CASSLVWGSGSTIYF.

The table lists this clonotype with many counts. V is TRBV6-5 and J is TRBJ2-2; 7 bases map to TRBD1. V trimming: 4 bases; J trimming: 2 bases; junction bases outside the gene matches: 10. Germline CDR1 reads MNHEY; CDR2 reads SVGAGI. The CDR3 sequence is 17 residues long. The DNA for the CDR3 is TGTGCCAGCAGTTCCGACAGGGCCGGGGAAAACACCGGGGAGCTGTTTTTT. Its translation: CASSSDRAGENTGELFF.

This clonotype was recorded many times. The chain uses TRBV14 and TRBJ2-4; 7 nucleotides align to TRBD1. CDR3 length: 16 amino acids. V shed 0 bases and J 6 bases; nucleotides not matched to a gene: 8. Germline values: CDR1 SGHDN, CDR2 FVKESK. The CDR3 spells CASSQDSRQGRNIQYF. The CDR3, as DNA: TGTGCCAGCAGCCAAGATTCACGACAGGGAAGAAACATTCAGTACTTC.

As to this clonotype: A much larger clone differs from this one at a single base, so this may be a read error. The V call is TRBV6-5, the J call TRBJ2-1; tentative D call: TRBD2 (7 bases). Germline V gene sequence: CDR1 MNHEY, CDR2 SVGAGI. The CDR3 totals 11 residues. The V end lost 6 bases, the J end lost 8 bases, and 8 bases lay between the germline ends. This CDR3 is CASRGGDEQFF. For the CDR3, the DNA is TGTGCCAGCAGAGGGGGGGATGAGCAGTTCTTC.

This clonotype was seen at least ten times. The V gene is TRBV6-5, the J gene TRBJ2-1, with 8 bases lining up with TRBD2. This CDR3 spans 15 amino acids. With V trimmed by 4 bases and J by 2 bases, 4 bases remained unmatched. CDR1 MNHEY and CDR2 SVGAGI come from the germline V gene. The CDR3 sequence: CASSSAGGPYNEQFF. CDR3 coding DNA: TGTGCCAGCAGTTCTGCGGGGGGACCCTACAATGAGCAGTTCTTC.

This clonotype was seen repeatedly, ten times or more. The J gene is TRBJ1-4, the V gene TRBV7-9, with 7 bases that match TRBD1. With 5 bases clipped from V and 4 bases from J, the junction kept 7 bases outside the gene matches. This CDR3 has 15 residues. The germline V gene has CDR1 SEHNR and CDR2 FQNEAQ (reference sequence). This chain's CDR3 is CASSGSGTVNEKLFF. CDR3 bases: TGTGCCAGCAGCGGGTCCGGGACAGTTAATGAAAAACTGTTTTTT.